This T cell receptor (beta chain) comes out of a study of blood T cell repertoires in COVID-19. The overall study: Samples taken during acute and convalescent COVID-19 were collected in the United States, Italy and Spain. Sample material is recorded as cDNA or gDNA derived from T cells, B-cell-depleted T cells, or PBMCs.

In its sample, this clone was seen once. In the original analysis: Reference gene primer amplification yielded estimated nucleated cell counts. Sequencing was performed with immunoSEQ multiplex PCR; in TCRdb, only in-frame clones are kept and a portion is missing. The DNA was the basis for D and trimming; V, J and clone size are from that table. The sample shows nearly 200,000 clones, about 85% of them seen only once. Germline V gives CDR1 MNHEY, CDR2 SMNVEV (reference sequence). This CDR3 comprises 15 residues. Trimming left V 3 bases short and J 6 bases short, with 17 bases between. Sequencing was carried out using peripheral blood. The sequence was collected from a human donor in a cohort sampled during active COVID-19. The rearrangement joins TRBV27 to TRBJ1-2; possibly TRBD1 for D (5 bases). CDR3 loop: CASSFAGSGGDGYTF. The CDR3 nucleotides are TGTGCCAGCAGTTTTGCAGGGTCGGGAGGTGATGGCTACACCTTC.